The rows below give T cell receptor beta chains drawn from one sample of a study of blood T cell repertoires in COVID-19. Clones were read by immunoSEQ multiplex PCR, and TCRdb kept only the in-frame ones, dropping some. This table has about 220,000 clones, about nine tenths appearing once. The sequenced material came from PBMCs or T cells enriched from blood (not recorded which). The receptors derive from a woman in her twenties or thirties who had recovered from COVID-19. Both conserved end residues are part of each CDR3. Fields, in order: D gene, V gene, CDR3 protein. A D gene is named only where the DNA matches it firmly.

>.|TRBV11-2
CASSQLFGPQEGAFF
>TRBD2|TRBV29-1
CSVEHPSGGFTYNEQFF
>.|TRBV6-5
CASNFYEQYF
>TRBD1|TRBV3-1/TRBV3-2
CASSQVPQGALRCSYNEQFF
>.|TRBV19
CASSIGTSGSYEQYF
>.|TRBV28
CASTPIVVAASTDTQYF
>TRBD1|TRBV7-2
CASSLYRGGRGDHGYTF
>TRBD1|TRBV5-6
CASSLMGTANYEQYF
>TRBD1|TRBV7-9
CASSPQGTGGLSNYGYTF
>.|TRBV3-1/TRBV3-2
CASSQGLDSYEQYF
>TRBD2|TRBV19
CASSSGGSYNEQFF
>TRBD2|TRBV9
CASSQLAAGGAWTQYF
>.|TRBV7-2
CASSLLPQQTEAFF
>.|TRBV13
CASSLSREAAGYTF
>.|TRBV5-1
CASSLPTGGSGNTIYF
>.|TRBV6-5
CASSYSRSSNSPLHF
>.|TRBV12-3/TRBV12-4
CASSFRVNTEAFF
>TRBD2|TRBV4-1
CASSQDGGEGGPGAQYF
>.|TRBV18
CASSPPAGKESTYSEAFF
>.|TRBV6-1
CASSELQIETQYF
>TRBD1|TRBV7-2
CAGQGLGETQYF
>.|TRBV4-3
CASSRTRSNEQFF
>.|TRBV7-9
CASSLGGGVRTTDTQYF
>TRBD1|TRBV3-1/TRBV3-2
CASSQGRGDRLDSPLHF
>.|TRBV6-5
CASNGALSNQPQHF
>.|TRBV2
CATVLGTSKAYEQYF
>.|TRBV19
CASSRTPGALLYGYTF
>.|TRBV2
CASSGEAGNTIYF
>.|TRBV3-1/TRBV3-2
CASSQVGGQALF
>.|TRBV5-5
CASSFRLGGQNYGYTF
>.|TRBV2
CATRDSLIRQAKNIQYF
>TRBD1|TRBV29-1
CSVDPQVRQGGQPQHF
>.|TRBV6-1
CASSESSSYNEQFF
>TRBD2|TRBV10-3
CAISESIWGGNEQFF
>TRBD1|TRBV10-3
CAISESIDRGYYTF